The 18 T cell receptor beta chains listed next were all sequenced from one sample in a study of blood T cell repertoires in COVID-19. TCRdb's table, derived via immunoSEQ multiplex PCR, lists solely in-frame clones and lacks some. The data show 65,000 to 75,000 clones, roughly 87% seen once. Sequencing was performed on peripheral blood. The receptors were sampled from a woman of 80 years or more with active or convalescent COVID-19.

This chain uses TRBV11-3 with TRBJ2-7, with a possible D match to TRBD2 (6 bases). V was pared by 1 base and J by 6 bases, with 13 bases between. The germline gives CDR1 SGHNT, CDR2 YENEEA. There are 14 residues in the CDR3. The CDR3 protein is CASSLGGLVGEQYF. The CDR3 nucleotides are TGTGCCAGCAGCTTAGGGGGACTTGTGGGCGAGCAGTACTTC.

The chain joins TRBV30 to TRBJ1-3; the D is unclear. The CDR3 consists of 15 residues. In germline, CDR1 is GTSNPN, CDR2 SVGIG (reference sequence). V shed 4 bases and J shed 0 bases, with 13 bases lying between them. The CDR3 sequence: CAWMELGVSGNTIYF. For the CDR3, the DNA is TGTGCCTGGATGGAATTGGGCGTCTCTGGAAACACCATATATTTT.

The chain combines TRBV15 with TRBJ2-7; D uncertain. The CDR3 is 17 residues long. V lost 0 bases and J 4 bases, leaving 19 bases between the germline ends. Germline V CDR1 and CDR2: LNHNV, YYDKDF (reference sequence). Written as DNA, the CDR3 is TGTGCCACCAGCAGAGACCCGGTAGACACTCATTCGTACGAGCAGTACTTC. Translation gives CATSRDPVDTHSYEQYF.

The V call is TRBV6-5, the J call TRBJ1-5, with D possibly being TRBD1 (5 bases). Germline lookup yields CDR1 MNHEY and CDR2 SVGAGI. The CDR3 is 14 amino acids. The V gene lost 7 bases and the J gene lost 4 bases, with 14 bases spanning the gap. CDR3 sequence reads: CASKLTPGNQPQHF. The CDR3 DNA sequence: TGTGCCAGCAAGTTGACCCCAGGGAATCAGCCCCAGCATTTT.

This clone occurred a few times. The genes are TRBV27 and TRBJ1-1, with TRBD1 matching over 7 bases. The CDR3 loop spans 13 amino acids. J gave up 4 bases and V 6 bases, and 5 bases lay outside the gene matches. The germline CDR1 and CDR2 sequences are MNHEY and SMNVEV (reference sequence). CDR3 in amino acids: CASRQGQGTEAFF. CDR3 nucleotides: TGTGCCAGCAGACAGGGGCAGGGCACTGAAGCTTTCTTT.

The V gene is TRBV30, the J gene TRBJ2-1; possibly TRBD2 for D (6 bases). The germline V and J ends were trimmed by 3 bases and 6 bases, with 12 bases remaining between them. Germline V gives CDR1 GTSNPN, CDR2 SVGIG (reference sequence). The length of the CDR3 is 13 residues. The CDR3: CAWRKVGGNEQFF. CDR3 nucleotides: TGTGCCTGGAGGAAGGTGGGGGGCAATGAGCAGTTCTTC.

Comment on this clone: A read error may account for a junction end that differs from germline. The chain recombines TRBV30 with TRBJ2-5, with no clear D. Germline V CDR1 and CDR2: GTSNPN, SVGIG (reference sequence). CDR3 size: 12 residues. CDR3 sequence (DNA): TGTGCCTGGAGTCCGACTGAACACTACGCCAACTTC. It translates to CAWSPTEHYANF.

CDR3 DNA: TGTGCCAGCAGCTTCCCAGGGCCTTCCTTCCCCCAGTACTTC. Translated: CASSFPGPSFPQYF. V usage is TRBV14 and J usage is TRBJ2-5, with a possible D match to TRBD1 (5 bases). The CDR3 is 14 residues long. The V gene's germline CDR1 is SGHDN and CDR2 FVKESK. V was shortened by 5 bases and J by 9 bases, with 19 bases between the two germline ends.

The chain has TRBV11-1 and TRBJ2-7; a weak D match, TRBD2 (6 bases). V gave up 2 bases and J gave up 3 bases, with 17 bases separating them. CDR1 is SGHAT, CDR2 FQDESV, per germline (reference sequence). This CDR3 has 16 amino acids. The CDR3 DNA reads TGTGCCAGCAGCTTAAGTACGTTGGGGGGAAACTACGAGCAGTACTTC. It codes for CASSLSTLGGNYEQYF.

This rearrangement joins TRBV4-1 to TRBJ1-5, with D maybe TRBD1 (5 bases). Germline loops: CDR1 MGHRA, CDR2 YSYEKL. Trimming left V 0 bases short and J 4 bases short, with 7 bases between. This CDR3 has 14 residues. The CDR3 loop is CASSQDGGNQPQHF. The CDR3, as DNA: TGCGCCAGCAGCCAAGATGGGGGGAATCAGCCCCAGCATTTT.

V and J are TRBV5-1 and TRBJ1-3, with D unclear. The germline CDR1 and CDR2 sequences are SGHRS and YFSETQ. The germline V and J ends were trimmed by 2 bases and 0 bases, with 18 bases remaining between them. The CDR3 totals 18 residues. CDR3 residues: CASSFSPGTRISGNTIYF. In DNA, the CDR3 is TGCGCCAGCAGCTTTTCTCCGGGAACTAGAATCTCTGGAAACACCATATATTTT.

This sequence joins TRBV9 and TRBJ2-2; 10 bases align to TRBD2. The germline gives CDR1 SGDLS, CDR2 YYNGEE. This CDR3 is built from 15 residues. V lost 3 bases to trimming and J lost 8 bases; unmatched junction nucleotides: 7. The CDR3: CASSDSGGRPGELFF. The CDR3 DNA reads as TGTGCCAGCAGCGATAGCGGGGGGCGGCCTGGGGAGCTGTTTTTT.

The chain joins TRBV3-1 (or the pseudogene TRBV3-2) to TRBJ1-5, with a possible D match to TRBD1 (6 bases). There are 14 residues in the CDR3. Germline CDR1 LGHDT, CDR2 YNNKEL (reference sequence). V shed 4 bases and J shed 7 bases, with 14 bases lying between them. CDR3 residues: CASSPRGGLQPQHF. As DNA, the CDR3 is TGTGCCAGCAGCCCACGCGGGGGCTTGCAGCCCCAGCATTTT.

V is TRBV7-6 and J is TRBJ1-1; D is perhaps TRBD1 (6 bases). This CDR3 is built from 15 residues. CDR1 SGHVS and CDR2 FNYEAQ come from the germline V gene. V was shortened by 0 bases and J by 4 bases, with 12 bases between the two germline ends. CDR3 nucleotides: TGTGCCAGCAGCTTAGCGGTAGGGGGAATCACTGAAGCTTTCTTT. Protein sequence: CASSLAVGGITEAFF.

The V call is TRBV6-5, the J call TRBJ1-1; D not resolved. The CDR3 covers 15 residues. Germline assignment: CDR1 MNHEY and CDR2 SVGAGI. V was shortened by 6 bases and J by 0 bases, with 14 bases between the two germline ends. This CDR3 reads CASRQQLSMNTEAFF. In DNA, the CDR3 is TGTGCCAGCAGGCAACAGCTCAGCATGAACACTGAAGCTTTCTTT.

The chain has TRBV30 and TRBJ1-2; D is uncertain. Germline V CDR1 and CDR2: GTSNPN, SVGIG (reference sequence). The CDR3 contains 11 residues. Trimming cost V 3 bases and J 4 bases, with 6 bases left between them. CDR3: CAWRGVYGYTF. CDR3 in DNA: TGTGCCTGGAGAGGAGTCTATGGCTACACCTTC. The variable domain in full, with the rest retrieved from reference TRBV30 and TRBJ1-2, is SQTIHQWPATLVQPVGSPLSLECTVEGTSNPNLYWYRQAAGRGLQLLFYSVGIGQISSEVPQNLSASRPQDRQFILSSKKLLLSDSGFYLCAWRGVYGYTFGSGTRLTVV.

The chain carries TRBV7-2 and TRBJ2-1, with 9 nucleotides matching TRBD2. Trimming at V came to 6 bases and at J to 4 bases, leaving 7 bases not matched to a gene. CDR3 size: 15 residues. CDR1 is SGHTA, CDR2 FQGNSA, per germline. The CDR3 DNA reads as TGTGCCAGCAGTGGCCTAGCGGGGCGATACAATGAGCAGTTCTTC. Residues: CASSGLAGRYNEQFF.

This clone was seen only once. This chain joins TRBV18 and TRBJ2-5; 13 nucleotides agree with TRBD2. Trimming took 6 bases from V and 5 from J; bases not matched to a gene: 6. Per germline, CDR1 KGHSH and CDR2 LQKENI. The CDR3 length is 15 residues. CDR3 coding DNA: TGTGCCAGCTCCTACGGGACTAGCGGGAAGGAGACCCAGTACTTC. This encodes CASSYGTSGKETQYF.